This TCR beta chain was sequenced for a study of OX40 agonist ivuxolimab in advanced cancers. Study in general: Three partial responders included one hepatocellular carcinoma patient and two cutaneous melanoma patients.

The repertoire was sequenced with immunoSEQ multiplex PCR; TCRdb's copy has only in-frame clones and lacks some. Among tens of thousands of clones listed, 85% to 90% were seen once. V shed 4 bases and J shed 4 bases, with 7 bases lying between them. This CDR3 comprises 13 residues. The germline V gene has CDR1 MNHNS and CDR2 SASEGT. The sample here was CD4+ or CD8+ T cells sorted from blood, taken in a trial of the OX40 agonist ivuxolimab. The chain employs TRBV6-1 and TRBJ1-4, with a possible D match to TRBD1 (5 bases). This sequence originates from an adult with an advanced solid tumor such as melanoma, head and neck, liver or kidney cancer. The chain's CDR3 is CASSARDNEKLFF. The CDR3 DNA sequence: TGTGCCAGCAGTGCCAGGGATAATGAAAAACTGTTTTTT.